This T cell receptor beta chain was recovered during a study of early T cells in non-severe SARS-CoV-2 infection. Study-level points and caveats: Private and CD4 specificities were missed by VDJdb matching, skewed to anti-spike CD8.

This clonotype was recorded a few times. The antigen remains undetermined. The junction had 12 bases not matched to a gene; V was cut back by 7 bases and J by 8 bases. CDR1 and CDR2 from the germline V gene are SQVTM and ANQGSEA. This CDR3 has 13 amino acids. TCRdb re-analysed the 5' RACE reads in MiXCR, keeping a single row per CDR3 protein. The sample includes about 50,000 distinct CDR3 sequences, about 6% seen only once; the top ten take approximately 6.9%. The V call is TRBV29-1, the J call TRBJ2-7; 9 bases match TRBD1. The clonotype originates from an adult who was a healthcare worker with PCR-confirmed SARS-CoV-2 infection or an uninfected control (not recorded which). The sequencing here drew on whole blood, taken at baseline. The CDR3 region has the DNA TGCAGCGGATCGGGACAGGGAGTAGGGCAGCAGTACTTC. It translates to CSGSGQGVGQQYF.